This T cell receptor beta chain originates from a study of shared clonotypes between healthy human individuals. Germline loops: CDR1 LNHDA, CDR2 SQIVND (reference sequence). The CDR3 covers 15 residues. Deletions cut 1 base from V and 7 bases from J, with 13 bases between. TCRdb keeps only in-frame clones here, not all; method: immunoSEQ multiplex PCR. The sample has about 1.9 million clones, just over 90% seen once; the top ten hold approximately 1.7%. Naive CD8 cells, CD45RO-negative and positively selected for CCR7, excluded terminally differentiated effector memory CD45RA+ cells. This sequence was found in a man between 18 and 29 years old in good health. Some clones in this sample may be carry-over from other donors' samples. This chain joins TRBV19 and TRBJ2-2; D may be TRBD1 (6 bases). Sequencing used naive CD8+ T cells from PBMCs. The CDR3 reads CASSIVGQPIGELFF. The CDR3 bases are TGTGCCAGTAGTATAGTTGGACAGCCCATCGGGGAGCTGTTTTTT.